This TCR beta chain was identified in a study of blood T cell repertoires in COVID-19. The ends were cut back, 3 bases at V and 3 bases at J, with 11 bases in the middle. CDR1 and CDR2 (germline): MNHEY, SVGAGI. The length of the CDR3 is 14 residues. The assay was immunoSEQ multiplex PCR, and TCRdb's table has in-frame clones only and misses some. The sample holds some 340,000 clones, roughly 90% seen once. The study assigned cohorts using participant-reported clinical history. Sequenced: PBMCs or T cells enriched from blood (not recorded which). The receptor was isolated from a woman aged 25 to 39 who had been exposed to COVID-19. The chain employs TRBV6-5 and TRBJ1-2; D is perhaps TRBD1 (5 bases). This chain's CDR3 is CASSYGQGYYGYTF. DNA for the CDR3: TGTGCCAGCAGTTATGGTCAGGGATACTATGGCTACACCTTC.